This T cell receptor (beta chain) stems from a study of tumor-infiltrating lymphocytes in primary liver carcinoma. Production of TCR beta cDNA used roughly 500 ng total RNA together with a constant-region primer. Three nested multiplex PCR rounds, a slightly modified ARM-PCR method, built the TCR beta libraries. TRBV1-TRBV30 forward and Cbeta reverse primers drove the first two approximately 10-cycle rounds. TCRdb passed the multiplex PCR reads through MiXCR, listing each CDR3 protein once. The data contain some 190,000 distinct CDR3 sequences, around 60% of them singletons. CDR1 and CDR2 from the germline V gene are SGHAT and FQNNGV. The CDR3 is made up of 16 amino acids. Trimming pared 2 bases from V and 1 base from J, leaving 11 bases between. Unsorted whole blood yielded blood RNA, and germline DNA was extracted as well.

Source material: peripheral blood. The chain uses TRBV11-2 and TRBJ2-2; D is unclear. The sequence was collected from a man aged 35 to 55 with primary liver carcinoma and hepatitis B virus infection. Here the CDR3 DNA reads TGTGCCAGCAGCTTAATGTGTGAGTTGAACACCGGGGAGCTGTTTTTT. Translating gives CASSLMCELNTGELFF.